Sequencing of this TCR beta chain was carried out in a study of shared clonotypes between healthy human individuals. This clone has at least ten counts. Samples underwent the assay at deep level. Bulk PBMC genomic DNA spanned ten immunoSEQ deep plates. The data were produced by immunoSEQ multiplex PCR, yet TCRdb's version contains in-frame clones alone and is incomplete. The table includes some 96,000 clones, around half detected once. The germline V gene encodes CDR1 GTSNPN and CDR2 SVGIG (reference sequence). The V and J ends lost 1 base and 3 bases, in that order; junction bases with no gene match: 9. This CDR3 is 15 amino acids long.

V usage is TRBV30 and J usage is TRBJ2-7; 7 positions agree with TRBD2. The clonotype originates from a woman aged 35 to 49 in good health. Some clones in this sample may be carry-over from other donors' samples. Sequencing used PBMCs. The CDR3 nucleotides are TGTGCCTGGAGTGGGTTCGGCGGGAGTAACTACGAGCAGTACTTC. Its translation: CAWSGFGGSNYEQYF.